The subject of this entry is one T cell receptor beta chain. The data stem from a study of blood T cell repertoires in COVID-19. Overall study context: Acute and convalescent COVID-19 specimens originated in the United States, Italy and Spain. PBMCs, B-cell-depleted T cells, or T cells provided the cDNA or gDNA that made up the material.

Germline V CDR1 and CDR2: SGHTS, YDEGEE. The CDR3 contains 16 residues. After removal of 3 bases from V and 0 bases from J, the junction contained 7 bases not matched to a gene. TCRdb's copy holds only in-frame clones and misses some; the assay was immunoSEQ multiplex PCR. The table includes more than 250,000 clones, approximately 90% detected once. The recovered donors of Cohort 3 showed two negative PCRs, clearance, or symptom resolution. This receptor was obtained from a woman aged 25 to 45 who had recovered from COVID-19. V usage is TRBV5-8 and J usage is TRBJ2-3; 7 bases fit TRBD2. Sequencing input: PBMCs or T cells enriched from blood (not recorded which). The CDR3 coding sequence is TGTGCCAGCAGCTGGAGGAGGGGAGGGAGCACAGATACGCAGTATTTT. Translating gives CASSWRRGGSTDTQYF.